The next 7 T cell receptor beta chains were all read from a single sample in a study of beta chain features in type 1 diabetes. Points from the study as a whole: In all four CD4+ subsets, TCRB CDR3 length was significantly, moderately reduced in type 1 diabetes.

TCRB transcripts that were expressed got sequenced, as all of the isolated RNA had been reverse transcribed. Assay used: immunoSEQ multiplex PCR; TCRdb lists only in-frame clones, some missing. There are 250,000 to 300,000 clones in the sample; about 23% occur only once, and 0.012% lies in the top ten. Antigen specificity for these receptors is unknown. Sequences were obtained from naive CD4+ T cells from blood. The receptors originated from a woman aged 25 to 39 with type 1 diabetes.

This clone has a handful of counts. The V gene is TRBV6-1, the J gene TRBJ1-5; no reliable D call. The CDR3 is 11 amino acids. The V end was cut by 8 bases, the J end by 5 bases, with 7 bases between. CDR1 and CDR2 (germline): MNHNS, SASEGT. CDR3 in amino acids: CASLGHQPQHF. CDR3 coding DNA: TGTGCCAGCTTGGGCCATCAGCCCCAGCATTTT.

This clone was seen more than once but under ten times. This chain joins TRBV30 and TRBJ1-2; no reliable D call. The CDR3 spans 11 residues. Between the trimmed V and J ends, which lost 2 bases and 6 bases, there was a span of 7 bases. From germline, CDR1 is GTSNPN and CDR2 SVGIG (reference sequence). The CDR3, as DNA: TGTGCCTGGAGTTCCCCCGATGGCTACACCTTC. This encodes CAWSSPDGYTF.

The gene calls are TRBV20-1 and TRBJ2-3; D is ambiguous. The V end was cut by 5 bases, the J end by 4 bases, with 7 bases between. CDR3 size: 11 residues. The V gene's germline CDR1 is DFQATT and CDR2 SNEGSKA (reference sequence). In DNA form, the CDR3 reads TGCAGTGCTGAGCTAGCAGATACGCAGTATTTT. This codes for CSAELADTQYF.

This clone was recorded a few times. Other nucleotide sequences from this sample produce the same CDR3. The chain employs TRBV5-1 and TRBJ2-2, with D possibly being TRBD1 (6 bases). Germline V gives CDR1 SGHRS, CDR2 YFSETQ. V was clipped by 0 bases and J by 5 bases, with 8 bases between them. The CDR3 extends over 14 amino acids. CDR3 amino acids: CASSLDRVTGELFF. The CDR3 DNA is TGCGCCAGCAGCTTGGACAGGGTTACCGGGGAGCTGTTTTTT.

This clone was observed a handful of times. This chain connects TRBV29-1 to TRBJ1-3, with 9 bases identical to TRBD1. From germline, CDR1 is SQVTM and CDR2 ANQGSEA. The CDR3 totals 11 residues. V lost 6 bases to trimming and J lost 10 bases; unmatched junction nucleotides: 4. In nucleotides, the CDR3 is TGCAGCGTAAGGGACAGGGAAACCATATATTTT. It specifies CSVRDRETIYF.

The chain couples TRBV9 to TRBJ2-1; TRBD2 is a possible D gene (7 bases). Germline V gene sequence: CDR1 SGDLS, CDR2 YYNGEE. The CDR3 is 17 amino acids. V lost 3 bases, J lost 6 bases, and 22 bases lay in between. CDR3 loop: CASSATGRDNRGNEQFF. CDR3 bases: TGTGCCAGCAGCGCGACGGGGAGGGACAATAGGGGCAATGAGCAGTTCTTC.

The chain employs TRBV19 and TRBJ2-3; TRBD1 is a possible D gene (6 bases). Germline loops: CDR1 LNHDA, CDR2 SQIVND (reference sequence). This CDR3 region has 12 residues. V was clipped by 9 bases and J by 1 base, with 8 bases between them. As DNA, the CDR3 is TGTGCCAGCGCAGGGGGCACAGATACGCAGTATTTT. This translates into CASAGGTDTQYF.